This T cell receptor beta chain was observed in a study of Ad26.COV2.S vaccination and SARS-CoV-2 variants. This CDR3 region has 14 residues. CDR1 is SGHTS, CDR2 YDEGEE, per germline. V lost 2 bases, J lost 5 bases, and 4 bases stayed unmatched. TCRdb's table, derived via immunoSEQ multiplex PCR, lists solely in-frame clones and lacks some. The data contain 150,000 to 200,000 clones, approximately 90% of them singletons. Sequencing used peripheral blood, obtained after recovery from COVID-19. The rearrangement joins TRBV5-8 to TRBJ1-5; 7 nucleotides match TRBD1. This sequence originates from a human donor who had recovered from COVID-19. The CDR3 DNA sequence: TGTGCCAGCAGCTTAAGGGACAGAGATCAGCCCCAGCATTTT. It specifies CASSLRDRDQPQHF. Combining the CDR3 with reference TRBV5-8 and TRBJ1-5 gives the whole variable domain EAGVTQSPTHLIKTRGQQATLRCSPISGHTSVYWYQQALGLGLQFLLWYDEGEERNRGNFPPRFSGRQFPNYSSELNVNALELEDSALYLCASSLRDRDQPQHFGDGTRLSIL.